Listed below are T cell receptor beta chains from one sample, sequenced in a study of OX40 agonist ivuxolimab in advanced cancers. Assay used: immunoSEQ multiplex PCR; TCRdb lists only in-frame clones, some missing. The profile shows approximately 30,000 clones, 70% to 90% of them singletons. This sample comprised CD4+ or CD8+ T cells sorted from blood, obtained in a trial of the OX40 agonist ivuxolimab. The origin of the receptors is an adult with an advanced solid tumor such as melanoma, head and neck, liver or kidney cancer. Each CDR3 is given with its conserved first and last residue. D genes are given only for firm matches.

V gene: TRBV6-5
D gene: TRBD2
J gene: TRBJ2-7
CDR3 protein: CASSYMGLAPHEQYF

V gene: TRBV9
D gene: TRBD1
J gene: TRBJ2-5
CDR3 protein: CASSEGTGVRETQYF

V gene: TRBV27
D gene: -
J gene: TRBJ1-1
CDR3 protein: CASSLQVLAEAFF

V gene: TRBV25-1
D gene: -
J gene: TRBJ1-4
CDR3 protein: CASSEFGTANEKLFF

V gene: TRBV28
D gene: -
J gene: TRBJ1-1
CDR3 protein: CASSFRAGRNTGTEAFF

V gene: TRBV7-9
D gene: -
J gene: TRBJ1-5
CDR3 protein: CASSLGNQPQHF

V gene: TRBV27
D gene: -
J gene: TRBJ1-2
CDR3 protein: CASSSTGTVANYGYTF

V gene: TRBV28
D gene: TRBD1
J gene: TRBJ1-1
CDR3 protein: CASNSRDRGNTEAFF

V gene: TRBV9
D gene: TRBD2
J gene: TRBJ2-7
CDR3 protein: CASSVGIAGLSYEQYF

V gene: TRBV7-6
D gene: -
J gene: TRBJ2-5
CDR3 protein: CASSLVDSNQETQYF

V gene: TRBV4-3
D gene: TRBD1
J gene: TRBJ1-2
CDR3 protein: CASSQDTRDRGHGYTF

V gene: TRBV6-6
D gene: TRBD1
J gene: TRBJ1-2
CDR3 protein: CAGYGAGGWYGYTF

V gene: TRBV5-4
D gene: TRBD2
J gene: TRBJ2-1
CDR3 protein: CASSTWTSGNYNEQFF

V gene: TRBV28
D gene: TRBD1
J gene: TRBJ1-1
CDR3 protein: CASSPNRGNTEAFF

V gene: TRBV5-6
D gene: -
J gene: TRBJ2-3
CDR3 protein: CASSLRGQLGQYF

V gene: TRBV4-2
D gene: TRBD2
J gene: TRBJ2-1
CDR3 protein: CASSQDPIPGGPLVEQFF

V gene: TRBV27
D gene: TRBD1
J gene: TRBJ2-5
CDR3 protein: CASSLRGQGTRTQYF

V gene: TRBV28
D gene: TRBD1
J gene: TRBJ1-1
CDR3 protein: CASSLTGGLAEAFF

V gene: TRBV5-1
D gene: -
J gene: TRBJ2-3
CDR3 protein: CASSLEGVSTDTQYF

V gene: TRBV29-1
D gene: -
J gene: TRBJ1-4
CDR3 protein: CSVEVPVGAANEKLFF

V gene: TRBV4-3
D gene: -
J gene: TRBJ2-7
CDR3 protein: CASSQDIGSGTEQYF

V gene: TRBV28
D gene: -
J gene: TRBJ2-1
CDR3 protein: CASSLRQESYNEQFF

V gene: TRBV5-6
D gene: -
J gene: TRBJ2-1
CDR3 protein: CASSLGGRNEQFF

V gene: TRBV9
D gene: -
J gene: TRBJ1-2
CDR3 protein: CASSTGGDYGYTF

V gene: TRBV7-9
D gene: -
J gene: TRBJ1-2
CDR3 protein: CASSLDRGFNYGYTF

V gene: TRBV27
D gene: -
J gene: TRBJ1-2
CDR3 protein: CASNKSGAAKGYTF

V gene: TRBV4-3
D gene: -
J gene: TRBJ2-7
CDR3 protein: CASSPGTLGNSYEQYF

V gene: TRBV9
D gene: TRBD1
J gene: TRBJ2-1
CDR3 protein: CASTPGDRGSNEQFF

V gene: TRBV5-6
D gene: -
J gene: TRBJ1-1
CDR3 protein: CASSLRQVGFLNTEAFF

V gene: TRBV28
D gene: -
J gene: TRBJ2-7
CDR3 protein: CASSTYLDGRYEQYF

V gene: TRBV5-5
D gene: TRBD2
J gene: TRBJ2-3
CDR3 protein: CASSRKIGLAVNTDTQYF

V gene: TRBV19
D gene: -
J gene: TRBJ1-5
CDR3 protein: CASSITAGGRGYSNQPQHF

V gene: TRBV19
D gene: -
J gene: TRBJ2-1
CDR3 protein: CASSYKELEQFF

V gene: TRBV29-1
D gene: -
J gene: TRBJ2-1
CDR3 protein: CSAGGGERTPFYNEQFF

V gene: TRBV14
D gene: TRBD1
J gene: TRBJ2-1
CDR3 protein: CASSQDPPYRTGRSNEQFF

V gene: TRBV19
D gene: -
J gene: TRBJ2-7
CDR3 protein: CASSIGSTDSYEQYF

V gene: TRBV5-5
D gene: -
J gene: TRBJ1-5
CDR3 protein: CASSWTGGEGPQHF

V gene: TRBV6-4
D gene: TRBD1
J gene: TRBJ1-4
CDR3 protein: CASSPQGEGEKLFF

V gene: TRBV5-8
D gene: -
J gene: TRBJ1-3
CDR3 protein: CASSHRRGVNTIYF

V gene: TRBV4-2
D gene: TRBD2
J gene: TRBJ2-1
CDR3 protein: CASSQVRTGGYTEQFF

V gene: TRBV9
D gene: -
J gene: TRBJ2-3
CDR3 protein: CASSAEARWGTDTQYF

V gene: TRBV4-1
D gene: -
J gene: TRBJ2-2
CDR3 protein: CASSPHPHGGTGELFF

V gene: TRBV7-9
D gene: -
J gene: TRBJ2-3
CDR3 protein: CASSLAVPGATSDTQYF

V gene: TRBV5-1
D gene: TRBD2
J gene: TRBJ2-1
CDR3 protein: CASSLSGSSYNEQFF

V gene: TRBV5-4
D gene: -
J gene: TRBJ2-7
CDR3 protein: CASSLGDSYYEQYF

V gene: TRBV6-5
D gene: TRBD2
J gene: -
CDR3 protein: CASSYRSSGSYEQYF

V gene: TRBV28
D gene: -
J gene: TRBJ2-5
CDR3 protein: CASSPARTQYF

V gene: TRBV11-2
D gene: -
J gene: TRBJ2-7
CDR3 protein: CATKDDQEGGVHYSEQYF

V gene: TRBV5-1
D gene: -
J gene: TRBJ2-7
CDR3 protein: CASSLDLGSDYEQYF

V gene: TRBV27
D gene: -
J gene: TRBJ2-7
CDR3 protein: CASSLRGTSSYEQYF

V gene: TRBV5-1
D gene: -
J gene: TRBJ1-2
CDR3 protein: CASSLRSGTLYGYTF

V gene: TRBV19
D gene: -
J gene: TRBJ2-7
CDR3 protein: CASSIGQGFYEQYF

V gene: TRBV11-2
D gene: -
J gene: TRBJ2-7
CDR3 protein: CASSLGGIAYEQYF

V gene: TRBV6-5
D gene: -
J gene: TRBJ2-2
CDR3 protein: CASSYGANTGELFF

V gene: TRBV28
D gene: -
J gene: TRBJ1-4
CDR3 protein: CASSIGLGVFF

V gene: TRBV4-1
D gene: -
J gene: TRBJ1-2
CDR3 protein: CASSPKVGDLYGYTF

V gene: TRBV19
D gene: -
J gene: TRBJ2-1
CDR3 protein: CAASGGPEQFF

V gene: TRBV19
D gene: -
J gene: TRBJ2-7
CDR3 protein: CASNLGGESYEQYF

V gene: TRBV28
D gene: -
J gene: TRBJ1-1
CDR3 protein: CASSLIGRGRGNTEAFF

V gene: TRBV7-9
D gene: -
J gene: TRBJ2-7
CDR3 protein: CASAGSDYEQYF